These 12 T cell receptor beta chains were sequenced from one sample in a study of T-cell reconstitution after alpha-beta-depleted transplantation in children. The antigens these receptors bind are not known. The study, taken as a whole, reports: Hyperexpanded clones declined; after one year, newly produced T cells mostly supplied diversity.

Unique molecular identifiers featured in how the TCRbeta library was prepared. TCRdb re-called the PCR reads with MiXCR, one entry per CDR3 protein. The sample has some 300,000 distinct CDR3 sequences; roughly 7.8% are singletons. The specimen was peripheral blood, collected 360 days after TCRalphabeta/CD19-depleted stem cell transplant. These receptors were obtained from a female patient aged 2-9 years who had a stem cell transplant for Fanconi anemia, so the T cells may come from the graft donor.

This chain uses TRBV3-1 with TRBJ2-1; TRBD2 aligns across 9 bases. This CDR3 contains 16 residues. CDR1 LGHDT and CDR2 YNNKEL come from the germline V gene (reference sequence). After removal of 5 bases from V and 2 bases from J, the junction contained 7 bases not matched to a gene. CDR3 sequence: CASSGTSLRPYNEQFF. CDR3 coding DNA: TGTGCCAGCAGCGGGACTAGCTTAAGACCCTACAATGAGCAGTTCTTC.

This clonotype showed up many times. The V call is TRBV7-6, the J call TRBJ1-3; D unresolved. The CDR3 is 13 residues long. The V and J ends lost 5 bases and 2 bases respectively, with 7 bases between them. Germline V gene sequence: CDR1 SGHVS, CDR2 FNYEAQ. In DNA form, the CDR3 reads TGTGCCAGCAGCCCGCAGCCTGGAAACACCATATATTTT. Its translation: CASSPQPGNTIYF. Together with reference TRBV7-6 and TRBJ1-3, the CDR3 gives the full variable domain: GAGVSQSPRYKVTKRGQDVALRCDPISGHVSLYWYRQALGQGPEFLTYFNYEAQQDKSGLPNDRFSAERPEGSISTLTIQRTEQRDSAMYRCASSPQPGNTIYFGEGSWLTVV.

This clonotype was observed many times. V gene TRBV12-3 or TRBV12-4 combines with J gene TRBJ2-1; TRBD1 agrees at 9 bases. V shed 5 bases and J 4 bases; nucleotides not matched to a gene: 3. This CDR3 has 14 amino acids. CDR3 coding DNA: TGTGCCAGCAGTGCCGGGACAGGGTACAATGAGCAGTTCTTC. Protein product: CASSAGTGYNEQFF.

This chain links TRBV12-3 or TRBV12-4 with TRBJ1-1; 7 nucleotides agree with TRBD1. The CDR3 sequence is 14 residues long. V shed 6 bases and J 8 bases; nucleotides not matched to a gene: 12. The CDR3 reads CASRPAGTVNEAFF. CDR3 nucleotides: TGTGCCAGCAGGCCCGCCGGGACAGTAAACGAAGCTTTCTTT.

In this sample, this clonotype turned up many times. The CDR3 DNA is TGTGCCAGCAGTTTTCGCTCCATCTACACCGGGGAGCTGTTTTTT. It translates to CASSFRSIYTGELFF. The rearrangement joins TRBV28 to TRBJ2-2, with no clear D. This CDR3 is 15 amino acids long. CDR1 is MDHEN and CDR2 is SYDVKM in the germline V gene. The V gene lost 3 bases and the J gene lost 3 bases, with 11 bases spanning the gap.

This clonotype was found many times. The chain has TRBV11-2 and TRBJ1-2; D is unclear. The ends were cut back, 2 bases at V and 8 bases at J, with 6 bases in the middle. Germline V lookup: CDR1 SGHAT, CDR2 FQNNGV. The CDR3 loop spans 11 amino acids. The CDR3 DNA reads TGTGCCAGCAGCTTAATGGAAGGCTACACCTTC. Translated, it gives CASSLMEGYTF.

This clonotype was picked up many times. The V and J genes are TRBV5-5 and TRBJ2-3; D not resolved. CDR1 is SGHKS, CDR2 YYEKEE, per germline (reference sequence). Trimming pared 2 bases from V and 6 bases from J, leaving 19 bases between. The CDR3 length is 16 residues. The CDR3 sequence: CASSFPASPGGDTQYF. The CDR3 region has the DNA TGTGCCAGCAGCTTTCCGGCCTCCCCGGGTGGCGATACGCAGTATTTT.

This clonotype has a count of ten or more. The chain uses TRBV18 and TRBJ2-1, with 7 bases fitting TRBD1. The CDR3 loop spans 13 amino acids. The J segment lost 8 bases and the V segment lost 2 bases, leaving 3 bases of the junction unmatched. The germline V gene encodes CDR1 KGHSH and CDR2 LQKENI. CDR3 in amino acids: CASSPKTGHEQFF. CDR3 DNA sequence: TGTGCCAGCTCACCAAAGACAGGGCATGAGCAGTTCTTC. Together with reference TRBV18 and TRBJ2-1, the CDR3 gives the full variable domain: NAGVMQNPRHLVRRRGQEARLRCSPMKGHSHVYWYRQLPEEGLKFMVYLQKENIIDESGMPKERFSAEFPKEGPSILRIQQVVRGDSAAYFCASSPKTGHEQFFGPGTRLTVL.

This clonotype showed up many times. The CDR3 DNA is TGTGCCAGCAGCCAGCCAGCGCTAGGGGAAGATACGCAGTATTTT. This encodes CASSQPALGEDTQYF. V and J are TRBV7-6 and TRBJ2-3; tentative D call: TRBD1 (5 bases). Germline V CDR1 and CDR2: SGHVS, FNYEAQ. The ends were cut back, 5 bases at V and 5 bases at J, with 17 bases in the middle. This CDR3 contains 15 residues.

The J gene is TRBJ2-7, the V gene TRBV2, with D perhaps matching TRBD1 (6 bases). This CDR3 region has 13 residues. The germline V gene encodes CDR1 SNHLY and CDR2 FYNNEI. The ends were cut back, 10 bases at V and 3 bases at J, with 16 bases in the middle. As DNA, the CDR3 is TGTGCCACGCAGGGACAAATTGACTACGAGCAGTACGTC. Translation gives CATQGQIDYEQYV.

This clonotype was recorded a few times. This chain uses TRBV3-1 with TRBJ2-5; 8 positions agree with TRBD2. Germline trimming cut 1 base from V and 3 bases from J; bases unmatched to any gene: 13. This CDR3 spans 18 amino acids. Per germline, CDR1 LGHDT and CDR2 YNNKEL (reference sequence). Here the CDR3 DNA reads TGTGCCAGCAGCCAAGGCCCCCTGGGCGGGAGGTACAAAGAGACCCAGTACTTC. It yields the protein CASSQGPLGGRYKETQYF.

There are many counts of this clonotype. The V call is TRBV12-3 or TRBV12-4, the J call TRBJ2-1; possibly TRBD1 for D (6 bases). The CDR3 consists of 12 residues. Trimming took off 2 bases at V and 13 bases at J, with 12 bases between the two ends. The CDR3 protein is CASSLPAGEQFF. The DNA for the CDR3 is TGTGCCAGCAGTTTACCAGCAGGGGAACAGTTCTTC.